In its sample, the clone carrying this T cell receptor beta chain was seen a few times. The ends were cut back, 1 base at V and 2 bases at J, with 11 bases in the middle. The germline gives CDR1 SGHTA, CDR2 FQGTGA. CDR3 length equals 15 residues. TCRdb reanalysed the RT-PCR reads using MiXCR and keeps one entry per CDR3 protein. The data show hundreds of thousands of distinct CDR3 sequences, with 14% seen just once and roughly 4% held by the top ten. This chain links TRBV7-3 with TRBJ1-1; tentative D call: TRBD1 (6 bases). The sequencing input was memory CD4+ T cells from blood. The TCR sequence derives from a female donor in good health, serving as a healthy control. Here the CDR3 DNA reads TGTGCCAGCAGCTTAATGGGGGGCGGAAACACTGAAGCTTTCTTT. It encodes CASSLMGGGNTEAFF. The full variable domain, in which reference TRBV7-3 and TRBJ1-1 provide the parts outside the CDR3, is GAGVSQTPSNKVTEKGKYVELRCDPISGHTALYWYRQSLGQGPEFLIYFQGTGAADDSGLPNDRFFAVRPEGSVSTLKIQRTERGDSAVYLCASSLMGGGNTEAFFGQGTRLTVV.